The 32 T cell receptor beta chains below were found in one sample sequenced in a study of monozygotic twins with inflammatory bowel disease. TCRdb reprocessed the 5' RACE reads, with one entry per CDR3 protein and no DNA. There are roughly 160,000 distinct CDR3 sequences in the sample, with less than 8% held by the top ten. The sample comprised blood. The receptors here all came from a human donor with ulcerative colitis or Crohn's disease, or a healthy co-twin of an affected twin (not recorded which).

The chain carries TRBV5-8 and TRBJ1-1; no DNA is available, so the TRBD1 call from TCRdb remains unchecked. CDR1 and CDR2 (germline): SGHTS, YDEGEE. CDR3 length: 17 amino acids. CDR3 loop: CASSTQGQRTLGTEAFF.

The chain recombines TRBV12-3 or TRBV12-4 with TRBJ1-4; the D gene TCRdb calls, TRBD1, cannot be checked with no DNA. The CDR3 is 18 residues long. The CDR3 protein is CASSHRGSGRGIGEKLFF.

CDR3 loop: CSARKGQINEKLFF. The chain employs TRBV20-1 and TRBJ1-4; TCRdb indicates TRBD1, and absent DNA this call remains unverified. This CDR3 region has 14 residues. Germline loops: CDR1 DFQATT, CDR2 SNEGSKA (reference sequence).

The rearrangement links TRBV4-3 to TRBJ1-1; no DNA is available, so the TRBD1 call from TCRdb remains unchecked. CDR1 is LGHNA and CDR2 is YSLEER in the germline V gene. The CDR3 is 15 residues long. CDR3 loop: CASNRFKTENTEAFF.

The chain combines TRBV6-1 with TRBJ2-7. Germline V gene lookup returns CDR1 MNHNS and CDR2 SASEGT. The CDR3 is 14 amino acids. CDR3 loop: CASSTSGSSYEQYF.

The chain employs TRBV11-2 and TRBJ1-1; lacking DNA, the TRBD1 call made by TCRdb goes unchecked. The CDR3 is 18 amino acids. The germline CDR1 and CDR2 sequences are SGHAT and FQNNGV. The CDR3 here is CASSRKVVPYIMNTEAFF.

This CDR3 reads CASSPVPGQENYGYTF. This chain joins TRBV3-1 and TRBJ1-2; the TCRdb D gene call, TRBD1, has no DNA to confirm it. The germline gives CDR1 LGHDT, CDR2 YNNKEL (reference sequence). The CDR3 is made up of 16 amino acids. The variable domain in full, with the rest retrieved from reference TRBV3-1 and TRBJ1-2, is DTAVSQTPKYLVTQMGNDKSIKCEQNLGHDTMYWYKQDSKKFLKIMFSYNNKELIINETVPNRFSPKSPDKAHLNLHINSLELGDSAVYFCASSPVPGQENYGYTFGSGTRLTVV.

This chain uses TRBV20-1 with TRBJ1-2; TCRdb selects TRBD1, and the lack of DNA leaves this call unchecked. The V gene's germline CDR1 is DFQATT and CDR2 SNEGSKA (reference sequence). The CDR3 has 14 residues. CDR3 loop: CSARRDRDFYGYTF.

This chain's CDR3 is CASSVGGSPYEQYF. This sequence joins TRBV9 and TRBJ2-7. The germline gives CDR1 SGDLS, CDR2 YYNGEE. The CDR3 spans 14 residues.

The genes are TRBV30 and TRBJ2-1. This CDR3 contains 11 residues. Per the germline V gene, CDR1 is GTSNPN and CDR2 is SVGIG (reference sequence). CDR3 loop: CAWSPLNEQFF.

The V and J genes are TRBV2 and TRBJ1-1. This CDR3 has 11 residues. Germline CDR1 and CDR2: SNHLY and FYNNEI. The CDR3 reads CVLRWVTEAFF.

The chain has TRBV7-9 and TRBJ2-2; TCRdb picks TRBD2, but there is no DNA to check that call. Germline CDR1 reads SEHNR; CDR2 reads FQNEAQ (reference sequence). CDR3 length: 15 amino acids. The CDR3 region is CASSLAGLEPGELFF.

V and J are TRBV18 and TRBJ1-2. The CDR3 spans 13 residues. Per germline, CDR1 KGHSH and CDR2 LQKENI. CDR3 in amino acids: CASSPRGGYGYTF.

The rearrangement joins TRBV11-2 to TRBJ2-1; without DNA, the TCRdb call of TRBD2 cannot be checked. The germline CDR1 and CDR2 sequences are SGHAT and FQNNGV. The CDR3 sequence is 15 residues long. The CDR3 here is CASSLEPGPSNEQFF.

V gene TRBV6-1 combines with J gene TRBJ1-5; TCRdb selects TRBD1, and the lack of DNA leaves this call unchecked. The V gene's germline CDR1 is MNHNS and CDR2 SASEGT. CDR3 size: 14 residues. The CDR3 reads CASRKGLSRGPQHF.

This chain connects TRBV29-1 to TRBJ1-1; there is no DNA to check the TCRdb D call of TRBD1. This CDR3 contains 13 residues. Looked up from germline, CDR1 is SQVTM and CDR2 is ANQGSEA. The CDR3 loop reads CSGLSGANTEAFF.

The V call is TRBV9, the J call TRBJ2-1; the TCRdb call, TRBD2, lacks DNA for checking. Germline V gene lookup returns CDR1 SGDLS and CDR2 YYNGEE. This CDR3 is built from 15 residues. CDR3: CASSVGAREGHEQFF.

The V and J genes are TRBV7-2 and TRBJ2-1. CDR1 and CDR2 (germline): SGHTA, FQGNSA. The CDR3 extends over 12 amino acids. This CDR3 is CASSPYRYEQFF.

The genes are TRBV12-3 or TRBV12-4 and TRBJ1-5; TCRdb reports TRBD1, a call that lacks DNA to check it against. This CDR3 has 17 residues. Here the CDR3 reads CASSTRGGAIGNQPQHF.

The CDR3 sequence: CATSSGQGSYGYTF. This chain links TRBV15 with TRBJ1-2; TCRdb's D call of TRBD1 is untestable without DNA. CDR1 is LNHNV, CDR2 YYDKDF, per germline (reference sequence). The CDR3 sequence is 14 residues long.

The chain is built from TRBV11-2 and TRBJ2-3; TCRdb's D call of TRBD1 is untestable without DNA. Germline V gene sequence: CDR1 SGHAT, CDR2 FQNNGV. CDR3 length equals 18 residues. This CDR3 reads CASSPRLGGGGHTDTQYF.

The chain joins TRBV19 to TRBJ1-5. The CDR3 has 12 amino acids. Germline assignment: CDR1 LNHDA and CDR2 SQIVND (reference sequence). CDR3 region: CATNRGGQPQHF.

V and J are TRBV30 and TRBJ1-1. Germline V gene data show CDR1 as GTSNPN and CDR2 as SVGIG (reference sequence). The CDR3 consists of 15 residues. This chain's CDR3 is CAWSVTFSKNTEAFF. Complete variable domain (other parts from reference TRBV30 and TRBJ1-1): SQTIHQWPATLVQPVGSPLSLECTVEGTSNPNLYWYRQAAGRGLQLLFYSVGIGQISSEVPQNLSASRPQDRQFILSSKKLLLSDSGFYLCAWSVTFSKNTEAFFGQGTRLTVV.

The rearrangement links TRBV27 to TRBJ2-7; no DNA is available, so the TRBD2 call from TCRdb remains unchecked. Germline values: CDR1 MNHEY, CDR2 SMNVEV (reference sequence). The CDR3 consists of 14 residues. The CDR3 loop reads CASSPRDYLYEQYF.

This chain joins TRBV7-6 and TRBJ1-3. From germline, CDR1 is SGHVS and CDR2 FNYEAQ. The CDR3 is 13 amino acids. CDR3 protein: CASSLGVGNTIYF.

The chain recombines TRBV5-1 with TRBJ1-1; TCRdb names TRBD1, which stays unverified in the absence of DNA. Germline V lookup: CDR1 SGHRS, CDR2 YFSETQ. The CDR3 loop spans 18 amino acids. The CDR3: CASSPLKGTGGKDTEAFF.

The chain is built from TRBV6-5 and TRBJ2-7; no DNA is available, so the TRBD2 call from TCRdb remains unchecked. Germline V lookup: CDR1 MNHEY, CDR2 SVGAGI. The CDR3 consists of 17 residues. The CDR3: CASSYSPPSGETGEQYF.

The V call is TRBV5-1, the J call TRBJ1-4. This CDR3 comprises 15 residues. CDR1 SGHRS and CDR2 YFSETQ come from the germline V gene. The CDR3 region is CASSRTFSTNEKLFF.

The J gene is TRBJ2-7, the V gene TRBV28; without DNA, the TCRdb call of TRBD1 cannot be checked. The CDR3 loop spans 12 amino acids. In germline, CDR1 is MDHEN, CDR2 SYDVKM. CDR3 residues: CASSHRGYEQYF.

The V gene is TRBV5-1, the J gene TRBJ2-1; the TCRdb call, TRBD2, lacks DNA for checking. Germline V gene lookup returns CDR1 SGHRS and CDR2 YFSETQ. This CDR3 is built from 16 residues. The CDR3 protein is CASSFPSGRALDEQFF. Full variable domain (rest looked up from reference TRBV5-1 and TRBJ2-1): KAGVTQTPRYLIKTRGQQVTLSCSPISGHRSVSWYQQTPGQGLQFLFEYFSETQRNKGNFPGRFSGRQFSNSRSEMNVSTLELGDSALYLCASSFPSGRALDEQFFGPGTRLTVL.

The V call is TRBV20-1, the J call TRBJ1-5; the D call from TCRdb, TRBD1, cannot be confirmed without DNA. The CDR3 has 15 residues. Per germline, CDR1 DFQATT and CDR2 SNEGSKA (reference sequence). This CDR3 reads CSARDSGHGDPAMHF.

This rearrangement joins TRBV25-1 to TRBJ2-5; the TRBD1 assignment by TCRdb is unverifiable without DNA. Germline CDR1 and CDR2: MGHDK and SYGVNS. The CDR3 contains 14 residues. This CDR3 reads CASRARQGGGTQYF.